Described below is a single T cell receptor beta chain sequence and its context. This clonotype was seen many times. The antigen it binds to is not known. Base qualities are missing; no much larger clone stands one base away. Sequencing was carried out with an Illumina NovaSeq 6000. TCRalpha and TCRbeta cDNA libraries were built by 5'RACE with constant-segment primers, adding sample barcodes and unique molecular identifiers. RNA was extracted from every sample with Trizol reagent. Amplification of the libraries took two PCR steps, and the second step added a second sample barcode plus Illumina TruSeq adapters. The libraries were sequenced on an Illumina NovaSeq using 2 x 150 bp paired-end reads. The published analysis was carried out like this. With migec v1.2.7, reads were demultiplexed and then collapsed into UMI-guided consensus sequences. Using mixcr v2.1.11, UMI consensuses were aligned to TRA and TRB V and J templates and then assembled into clonotypes. Expanded or contracted clonotypes were those called significant by both edgeR and NoisET, with noise models trained on biological replicates. edgeR calls used a false discovery rate-adjusted p below 0.01 and a log2 fold-change threshold of 1. PCA with hierarchical clustering of max-normalized trajectories of the 1000 most abundant clonotypes was used as exploratory dynamics analysis. Separately sequenced CD4+ and CD8+ repertoires were used to assign the CD4 or CD8 phenotype of responding clones. TCRdb handled the public reads itself, with Q25 trimming in fastp and clone calling in MiXCR, and kept productive beta chains. Every CDR3 protein is listed once, alongside the most common genes and DNA of its rows. In this record, the V and J calls reflect TCRdb's handling and not the investigators' own analysis. This sample gives 400,000 or so distinct CDR3 sequences in total; around 18% of them show up just once. Around 8.4% of the sample is held by the ten biggest clonotypes.

This entry comes from a study of T-cell memory formation after mild COVID-19 (dated by TCRdb to the early 2020s). As for the study more broadly: Most TCR sequence clusters were specific to one of the two donors. Two young, previously healthy adult volunteers made up the cohort, one male and one female. In a couple of donors, T-cell clones that expanded and contracted after mild COVID-19 were followed by sequencing TCRalpha and TCRbeta repertoires longitudinally. Findings and caveats that apply to the study as a whole: Some responding clones were detected in pre-infection memory, which suggested that pre-existing cross-reactive memory T cells had joined the SARS-CoV-2 response. SARS-CoV-2 specificity was not confirmed for the second-wave clones peaking on day 37. Contracting CD4+ clones appeared mostly in the CM and EM memory subsets, whereas CD8+ clones were enriched in EMRA. The study included only a couple of mild cases, and larger cohorts that include severe cases with pre-infection samples were judged to be necessary. From day 15 to 85, contracting clones showed balanced CD4/CD8 phenotypes, whereas a second wave of clones that expanded from day 15 to 37 leaned towards CD4+.

CDR1 and CDR2 are read off the germline V gene as SGHRS and YFSETQ. Clipping removes 2 bases from V and 6 bases from J, with 8 as the unmatched junction base count. The CDR3 covers 17 residues, taking in both the cysteine and the phenylalanine. The entry retains the CDR3 DNA only, 51 bases that are in frame from base 1. Ficoll-Paque density gradient centrifugation was used to isolate PBMCs. The receptor was derived from an adult woman who had mild COVID-19 (a few samples of this study predate the infection). The sample titles of this study are shuffled in the database, so cell type and time point are left out; the donor was told from shared clones. Sequenced material: PBMCs or a T cell subset sorted from them (not recorded which). The chain joins TRBV5-1 to TRBJ2-3; the junction holds 14 bases that match TRBD2. The DNA reads as follows: TGCGCCAGCAGCTTTGGGACTAGCGGGAGTCGGCTGGATACGCAGTATTTT. Its protein product is CASSFGTSGSRLDTQYF. This CDR3, with the reference TRBV5-1 and TRBJ2-3 proteins standing in past its ends, gives the full variable domain KAGVTQTPRYLIKTRGQQVTLSCSPISGHRSVSWYQQTPGQGLQFLFEYFSETQRNKGNFPGRFSGRQFSNSRSEMNVSTLELGDSALYLCASSFGTSGSRLDTQYFGPGTRLTVL.